The entry that follows covers one T cell receptor beta chain sequence. No cognate antigen has been identified for it. Base-call qualities are not available, and no considerably larger clone is one nucleotide away. The data originate from a study of cytomegalovirus exposure and HLA in healthy donors (dated by TCRdb to about 2017). Broadly, across the study: The 650 to 750 repertoires of the first cohort and the 95 to 150 validation repertoires were produced on the same platform, according to a later analysis. The study aimed to test whether cataloging public T cell receptors could reveal signatures of past pathogen exposure. A separate validation cohort of over 95 different subjects was used in addition to the roughly 670-subject first cohort. To predict cytomegalovirus infection status, the study brought together high-throughput TCR immunosequencing, statistical association of individual TCRs with disease status, and machine learning. Results the study describes overall, beyond this receptor: It was suggested by the authors that the approach could potentially be generalized to other disease states and immunological phenotypes. Across donors, most TCR sequences were observed very rarely, whereas some public TCRs were present in many individuals. A few of the identified cytomegalovirus-associated TCR beta chains were confirmed in vitro to be specific for cytomegalovirus antigens. A later analysis found that TCRs clustered in the first cohort also tended to co-occur in the approximately 120 validation repertoires, with approximately 94% of cluster scores above 0. The study gave a list of 150 to 200 TCR beta chains associated with cytomegalovirus. The classifier was reported to diagnose cytomegalovirus status with high specificity and sensitivity in both the original cohort and the validation cohort. A later analysis had no HLA typing for the validation cohort, so co-occurrence there was scored across all 120 repertoires.

Preparation of the library involved the immunoSEQ multiplex PCR assay. As for the authors' bioinformatics: A statistical classification framework was developed to diagnose cytomegalovirus status using the catalog of TCR beta chain sequences. Sourced from immuneACCESS, this table was stored by TCRdb with only in-frame sequences that have V and J called. A share of the clones is absent; for the studies checked, an unresolved V gene accounts for under half, and the remainder has no known explanation. The D gene and trimming were derived from the DNA, and the V and J assignments and clone size from that table. The sample data list about 160,000 clones, and 85% to 90% of these were observed just once. The top ten clonotypes cover 4.5% to 7% of the sample. The trim is 2 bases for V and 6 bases for J, with a gap of 11 bases between the germline ends. The CDR3 contains 13 residues, cysteine and phenylalanine counted. Only the CDR3 part of the read is kept: 39 bases, read in frame from the first base. As encoded in the germline V gene, CDR1 is MDHEN while CDR2 is SYDVKM.

The donors belonged to the validation cohort of about 120 subjects, which was separate from the roughly 700-subject first cohort. This TCR derives from a woman aged 25 to 45 in good health and CMV-seronegative. In this chain, TRBV28 is recombined with TRBJ2-7, and TRBD2 may be the D gene, going by 6 matching bases. Sequencing was done on a sample of PBMCs. The CDR3: CASSLGGVREQYF. The nucleotides read TGTGCCAGCAGTTTAGGCGGGGTCCGCGAGCAGTACTTC.